This T cell receptor beta chain was recorded in a study of Ad26.COV2.S vaccination and SARS-CoV-2 variants. Sequenced by immunoSEQ multiplex PCR; TCRdb stores in-frame clones only, minus some. This repertoire shows 430,000 or so clones, more than 80% found once; its top ten account for about 12%. The treatment denotes: about 20 received Ad26.COV2.S at low or high dose, single or two shots; 5 received placebo; per-sample allocation not given. The investigators took samples on day 63 after the first vaccine or placebo injection. Germline-derived CDR1 and CDR2 are KGHSH and LQKENI. The ends were cut back, 4 bases at V and 5 bases at J, with 15 bases in the middle. This CDR3 comprises 14 residues.

The chain joins TRBV18 to TRBJ2-7; tentative D call: TRBD1 (6 bases). The sequencing used peripheral blood, collected in a trial of Ad26.COV2.S vaccine versus placebo. The TCR comes from a person between 18 and 59 years old who received the Ad26.COV2.S COVID-19 vaccine or a placebo. CDR3 nucleotide sequence: TGTGCCAGCTCACGACCGGGGACAACACACGAGCAGTACTTC. Its translation is CASSRPGTTHEQYF.